The T cell receptor beta chain under discussion was sequenced for a study of blood T cell repertoires in COVID-19. Overall study context: The origin of the acute and convalescent COVID-19 samples was the United States, Italy and Spain. From T cells, B-cell-depleted T cells, or PBMCs came the material, which was cDNA or gDNA.

Libraries were prepared by immunoSEQ multiplex PCR; TCRdb keeps only in-frame clonotypes and omits some of them. The sample holds roughly 50,000 clones; roughly 90% are singletons and the top ten take over 11%. The receptor was derived from a woman aged 60-75 years with active COVID-19. The sample consisted of peripheral blood.

The CDR3 coding sequence is TGTGCCAGCACAACGGGGGGGTTCACCGGGGAGCTGTTTTTT. It codes for CASTTGGFTGELFF. The chain links TRBV3-1 (or the pseudogene TRBV3-2) to TRBJ2-2; 8 nucleotides line up with TRBD2. From germline, CDR1 is LGHDT and CDR2 YNNKEL (reference sequence). CDR3 length equals 14 residues. With 7 bases clipped from V and 4 bases from J, the junction kept 5 bases outside the gene matches.